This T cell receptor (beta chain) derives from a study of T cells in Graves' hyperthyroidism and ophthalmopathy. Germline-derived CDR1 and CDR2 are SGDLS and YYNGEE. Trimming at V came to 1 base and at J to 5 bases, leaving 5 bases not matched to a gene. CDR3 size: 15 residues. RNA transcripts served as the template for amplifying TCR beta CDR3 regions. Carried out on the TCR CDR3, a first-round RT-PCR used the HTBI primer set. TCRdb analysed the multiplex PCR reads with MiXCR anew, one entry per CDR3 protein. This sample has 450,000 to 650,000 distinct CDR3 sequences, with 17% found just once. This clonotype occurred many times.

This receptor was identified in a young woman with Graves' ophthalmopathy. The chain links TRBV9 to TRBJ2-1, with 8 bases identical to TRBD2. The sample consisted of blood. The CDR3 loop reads CASSVSGSGDNEQFF. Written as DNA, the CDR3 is TGTGCCAGCAGCGTATCGGGTAGCGGGGACAATGAGCAGTTCTTC.